This TCR beta chain came from a study of regulatory T cells in long-lasting Graves disease. Study at large: Prior antithyroid drug treatment in newly diagnosed Graves' patients lasted under 3 months.

Time point: newly diagnosed GD, antithyroid drugs for less than 3 months. Generation of the TCR library employed RNA extracted from PBMCs. The authors built TCR beta libraries using iRepertoire HTBI primers and Arm-PCR of CDR3 regions. TCRdb fed the multiplex PCR reads into MiXCR, producing one record per CDR3 protein. Of 620,000 or so distinct CDR3 sequences in the sample, approximately 15% are singletons; the top ten hold around a sixth. This clonotype has a handful of counts. What it binds is not known. General study results and limits: Persistent disease favored TRBV28, TRBJ1-2 and TRBJ2-5.

Germline CDR1 SGHNT, CDR2 YYREEE (reference sequence). With V trimmed by 0 bases and J by 5 bases, 5 bases remained unmatched. This CDR3 is built from 15 residues. These data also formed part of another study, on T cells in Graves' hyperthyroidism and ophthalmopathy. That paper states: Using the HTBI primer set, a first-round RT-PCR was run on the TCR CDR3.

Sequences were derived from peripheral blood mononuclear cells (PBMCs), sampled at new diagnosis, from a patient treated with antithyroid drugs. The rearrangement links TRBV5-4 to TRBJ2-7; 10 positions match TRBD1. The source is a woman in her twenties or thirties with Graves disease. The CDR3 nucleotides read TGTGCCAGCAGCTTGGTGGGGACAGGGGCGAACGAGCAGTACTTC. This sequence encodes CASSLVGTGANEQYF.